The clone carrying this T cell receptor (beta chain) was counted only a few times. Its antigen is still unknown. The authors produced TCR alpha and TCR beta cDNA libraries with sample barcodes and UMIs by 5'RACE using constant-segment primers. Via MiXCR, TCRdb re-called the 5' RACE reads, giving one row per CDR3 protein. The data show about 560,000 distinct CDR3 sequences, 20% to 25% seen once. This entry is derived from a study of T-cell memory formation after mild COVID-19. Study-wide results and limits: The SARS-CoV-2 specificity of second-wave clones reaching peak at day 37 remained unverified. Contracting CD4+ clones lay largely in CM and EM, with CD8+ ones residing in EMRA.

The CDR3 consists of 15 residues. Germline-derived CDR1 and CDR2 are SGHAT and FQNNGV. Trimming pared 6 bases from V and 10 bases from J, leaving 22 bases between. The sequenced material came from PBMCs or a T cell subset sorted from them (not recorded which). The chain couples TRBV11-2 to TRBJ2-1; D possibly matches TRBD1 or TRBD2 (5 bases each). The sequence derives from an adult woman who had mild COVID-19 (a few samples of this study predate the infection). Cell type and time point are not known. CDR3 region: CASSHRDHRQREQFF. CDR3 sequence (DNA): TGTGCCAGCAGTCACCGGGACCATCGGCAACGGGAGCAGTTCTTC.